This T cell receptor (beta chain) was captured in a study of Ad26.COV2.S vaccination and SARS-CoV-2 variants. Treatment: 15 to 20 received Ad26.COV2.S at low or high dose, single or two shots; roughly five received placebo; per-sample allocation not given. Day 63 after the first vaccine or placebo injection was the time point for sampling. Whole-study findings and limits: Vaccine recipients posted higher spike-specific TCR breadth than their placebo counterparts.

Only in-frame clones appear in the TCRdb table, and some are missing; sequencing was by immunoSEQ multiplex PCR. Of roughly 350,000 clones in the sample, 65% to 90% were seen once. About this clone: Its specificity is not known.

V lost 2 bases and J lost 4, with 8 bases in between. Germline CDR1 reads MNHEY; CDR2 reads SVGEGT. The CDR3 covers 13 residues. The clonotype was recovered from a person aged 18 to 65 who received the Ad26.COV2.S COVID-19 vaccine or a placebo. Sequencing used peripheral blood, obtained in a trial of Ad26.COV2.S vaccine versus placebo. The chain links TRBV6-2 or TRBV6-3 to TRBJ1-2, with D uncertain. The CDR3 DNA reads TGTGCCAGCAGTTACCAACAAGTCTATGGCTACACCTTC. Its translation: CASSYQQVYGYTF.